A single sample is the source of the 14 T cell receptor beta chains below, sequenced in a study of siplizumab effects on memory and regulatory T cells. Generated by immunoSEQ multiplex PCR, the TCRdb table keeps only in-frame clones and is missing some. The profile shows about 40,000 clones, roughly nine tenths of them singletons. The specimen sequenced was naive CD4+ T cells sorted from blood. Every receptor here comes from a human donor in good health.

J is TRBJ1-5 and V is TRBV19; tentative D call: TRBD1 (5 bases). Deletions cut 6 bases from V and 1 base from J, with 10 bases between. Germline lookup yields CDR1 LNHDA and CDR2 SQIVND (reference sequence). The CDR3 runs 14 residues. The CDR3 region is CASSPGTSNQPQHF. In DNA form, the CDR3 reads TGTGCCAGTAGCCCGGGGACGAGCAATCAGCCCCAGCATTTT.

On this clone: Other DNA sequences in the same sample also yield this CDR3. The chain couples TRBV5-1 to TRBJ2-7; 9 bases map to TRBD1. This CDR3 has 14 residues. Unmatched junction bases numbered 8, after V lost 4 bases and J lost 6 bases. Germline CDR1 SGHRS, CDR2 YFSETQ. This CDR3 reads CASSVTGGGGEQYF. The CDR3 nucleotides are TGCGCCAGCAGCGTGACAGGGGGTGGCGGCGAGCAGTACTTC.

This rearrangement joins TRBV29-1 to TRBJ2-1; D is perhaps TRBD1 (5 bases). Germline assignment: CDR1 SQVTM and CDR2 ANQGSEA. With 5 bases removed from V and 8 bases from J, the gap between germline ends came to 13 bases. The CDR3 extends over 12 amino acids. The CDR3 loop reads CSVFRVTDEQFF. The CDR3 DNA reads TGCAGCGTTTTCAGGGTCACCGATGAGCAGTTCTTC.

The rearrangement uses TRBV6-1 and TRBJ2-2; D may match TRBD1 or TRBD2 (5 bases each). Trimming left V 4 bases short and J 0 bases short, with 9 bases between. The CDR3 consists of 15 residues. Germline V lookup: CDR1 MNHNS, CDR2 SASEGT. CDR3 loop: CASSGGVTNTGELFF. For the CDR3, the DNA is TGTGCCAGCAGTGGAGGGGTTACGAACACCGGGGAGCTGTTTTTT.

This rearrangement joins TRBV7-9 to TRBJ2-2; tentative D call: TRBD2 (6 bases). The germline V and J ends were trimmed by 7 bases and 6 bases, with 12 bases remaining between them. Germline CDR1 reads SEHNR; CDR2 reads FQNEAQ (reference sequence). This CDR3 region has 13 residues. The CDR3, as DNA: TGTGCCAGCACCGGGGAGGTTGCCGGGGAGCTGTTTTTT. This gives the protein CASTGEVAGELFF.

The V gene is TRBV2, the J gene TRBJ2-7; TRBD2 might be the D (5 bases). The CDR3 totals 12 residues. The V end was cut by 6 bases, the J end by 0 bases, with 6 bases between. Germline V gene data show CDR1 as SNHLY and CDR2 as FYNNEI. The CDR3: CASRAVSYEQYF. Here the CDR3 DNA reads TGTGCCAGCAGAGCGGTCTCCTACGAGCAGTACTTC.

The rearrangement joins TRBV10-1 to TRBJ2-2, with 8 bases fitting TRBD2. V lost 3 bases, J lost 0 bases, and 3 bases stayed unmatched. Germline CDR1 WNHNN, CDR2 SYGVQD (reference sequence). The CDR3 spans 16 residues. The CDR3 DNA reads as TGCGCCAGCAGTGACCCGGGACTAGCGAACACCGGGGAGCTGTTTTTT. Encoded protein: CASSDPGLANTGELFF.

In its sample, this clone was seen a few times. This sequence joins TRBV2 and TRBJ2-4, with D possibly matching TRBD1 (6 bases). V was cut by 8 bases and J by 0 bases, with 14 bases left in between. This CDR3 spans 15 amino acids. Germline values: CDR1 SNHLY, CDR2 FYNNEI. The CDR3 sequence: CASVGDTVAKNIQYF. In DNA, the CDR3 is TGTGCCAGCGTCGGGGACACCGTAGCCAAAAACATTCAGTACTTC.

Concerning this clone: The junction differs from germline at one of its ends, possibly a read error. Here the CDR3 reads CASRSRAEEAQYF. CDR3 DNA sequence: TGTGCCAGCAGATCCCGGGCCGAAGAGGCCCAGTACTTC. V gene TRBV7-2 combines with J gene TRBJ2-5; D is undetermined. This CDR3 contains 13 residues. CDR1 is SGHTA and CDR2 is FQGNSA in the germline V gene.

The chain joins TRBV30 to TRBJ2-5; tentatively, D is TRBD1 or TRBD2 (6 bases each). The CDR3 loop spans 13 amino acids. The ends were cut back, 2 bases at V and 5 bases at J, with 12 bases in the middle. CDR1 and CDR2 from the germline V gene are GTSNPN and SVGIG (reference sequence). The chain's CDR3 is CAWSLGGLETQYF. The CDR3 DNA reads as TGTGCCTGGAGTCTGGGGGGCTTGGAGACCCAGTACTTC.

The sample holds a few counts of this clone. This chain links TRBV7-9 with TRBJ1-4; D gene ambiguous. Trimming took 11 bases from V and 5 from J, leaving 15 bases between them. Germline CDR1 SEHNR, CDR2 FQNEAQ (reference sequence). This CDR3 is 13 amino acids long. The CDR3 is CAWLREPNEKLFF. The CDR3 nucleotides are TGTGCCTGGCTTAGGGAACCCAATGAAAAACTGTTTTTT.

CDR3: CASSKGYNEQFF. As DNA, the CDR3 is TGTGCCAGCTCGAAGGGCTACAATGAGCAGTTCTTC. The chain couples TRBV27 to TRBJ2-1; D uncertain. This CDR3 contains 12 residues. Trimming cost V 8 bases and J 3 bases, with 8 bases left between them. Germline lookup yields CDR1 MNHEY and CDR2 SMNVEV (reference sequence).

The V and J genes are TRBV5-1 and TRBJ2-7, with 12 bases lining up with TRBD1. This CDR3 spans 15 amino acids. V dropped 4 bases and J dropped 4; count of bases not matched to a gene: 6. Germline-derived CDR1 and CDR2 are SGHRS and YFSETQ. The chain's CDR3 is CASSPGTGGSYEQYF. The CDR3 DNA reads as TGCGCCAGCAGCCCTGGGACAGGGGGCTCATACGAGCAGTACTTC.

This chain joins TRBV5-4 and TRBJ1-2; D is perhaps TRBD1 (6 bases). The V gene's germline CDR1 is SGHNT and CDR2 YYREEE (reference sequence). V was trimmed by 4 bases and J by 5 bases, leaving 18 bases between them. The CDR3 covers 15 residues. The CDR3 loop reads CASSTRDTGGYGYTF. CDR3 bases: TGTGCCAGCAGCACCCGGGACACCGGTGGATATGGCTACACCTTC.